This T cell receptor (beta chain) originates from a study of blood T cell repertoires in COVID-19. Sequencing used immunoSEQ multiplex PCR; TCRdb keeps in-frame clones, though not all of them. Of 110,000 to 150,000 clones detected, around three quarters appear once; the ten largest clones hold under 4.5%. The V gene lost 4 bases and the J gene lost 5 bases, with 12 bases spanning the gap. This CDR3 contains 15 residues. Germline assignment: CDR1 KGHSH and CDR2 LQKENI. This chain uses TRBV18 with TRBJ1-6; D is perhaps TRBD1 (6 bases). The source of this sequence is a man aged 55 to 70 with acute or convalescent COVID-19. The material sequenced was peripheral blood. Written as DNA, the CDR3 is TGTGCCAGCTCACGGTCTTCAGGGGATAATTCACCCCTCCACTTT. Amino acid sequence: CASSRSSGDNSPLHF.